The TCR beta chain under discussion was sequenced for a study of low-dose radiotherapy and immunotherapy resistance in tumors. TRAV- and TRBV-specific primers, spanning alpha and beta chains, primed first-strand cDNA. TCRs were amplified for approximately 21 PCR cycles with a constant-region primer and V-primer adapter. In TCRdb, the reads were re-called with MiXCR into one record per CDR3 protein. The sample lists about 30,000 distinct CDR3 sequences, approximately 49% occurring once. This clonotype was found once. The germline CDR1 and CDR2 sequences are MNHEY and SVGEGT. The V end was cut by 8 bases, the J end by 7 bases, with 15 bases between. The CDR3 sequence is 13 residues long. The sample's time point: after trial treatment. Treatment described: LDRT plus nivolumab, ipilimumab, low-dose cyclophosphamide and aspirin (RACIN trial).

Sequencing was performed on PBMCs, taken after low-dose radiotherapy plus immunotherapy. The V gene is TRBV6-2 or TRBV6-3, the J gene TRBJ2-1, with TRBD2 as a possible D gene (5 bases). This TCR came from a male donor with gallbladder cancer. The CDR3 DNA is TGTGCCAGCGCGGCTAGCCGGGAAAATGAGCAGTTCTTC. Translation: CASAASRENEQFF.